This TCR beta chain stems from a study of T-cell reconstitution after alpha-beta-depleted transplantation in children (dated by TCRdb to between 2015 and 2016). In the study overall: T-cell immune reconstitution after TCRalphabeta/CD19-depleted allogeneic hematopoietic cell transplantation in children was quantitatively tracked in the study by means of TCR repertoire profiling.

Points on this clonotype: The clone's antigen remains unknown. Per-base qualities were not stored, and no clone one base away is much larger.

From the germline V gene, CDR1 is ENHRY and CDR2 is SYGVKD. V is trimmed back by 4 bases and J by 5 bases, and the junction contains 8 bases that no gene match accounts for. Reading from cysteine to valine, the CDR3 counts 16 amino acids. Here the CDR3 DNA is all that survives: 48 bases in frame from base 1. Library construction relied on PCR. Sequencing took place on an Illumina HiSeq 2500. TCR libraries were prepared with molecular barcoding, using unique molecular identifiers to normalize TCRbeta repertoire quantification. Through fastp at Q25 and MiXCR, TCRdb rebuilt clones from the public reads, retaining in-frame beta chains. Entries are consolidated by CDR3 protein sequence, retaining the most common genes and DNA. In all, the sample holds about 500,000 distinct CDR3 sequences, and approximately 29% of those were seen once. The ten largest clonotypes hold around 2.3% of the sample.

Sequenced material: PBMCs from the stem cell graft donor, taken from the stem cell graft. The V and J genes are TRBV10-3 and TRBJ2-7, with 13 bases matching TRBD2. This clonotype was obtained from a human donor who donated a stem cell graft to a child with aplastic anemia. The CDR3 protein sequence reads: CAISGGTSGNNNEQYV. The DNA sequence reads TGTGCCATCAGTGGGGGGACTAGCGGGAACAATAACGAGCAGTACGTC.